This TCR beta chain was observed in a study of blood T cell repertoires in COVID-19. On the study more broadly: From the United States, Italy and Spain came samples of acute and convalescent COVID-19.

This clone has just a few counts. After removal of 4 bases from V and 2 bases from J, the junction contained 9 bases not matched to a gene. Germline lookup yields CDR1 SGHNT and CDR2 YYREEE (reference sequence). There are 15 residues in the CDR3. Those who participated ranged in age from about 18 to 95 years and resided in 20 to 30 US areas. Cohort 3 donors were reported recovered after two negative PCRs, clearance, or symptom resolution. Authors' analysis steps: Amplified reference gene primers provided the basis for estimating nucleated cell counts. The assay was immunoSEQ multiplex PCR, and TCRdb's table has in-frame clones only and misses some. The V and J calls and clone size are taken from that table; D and trimming were inferred from the DNA. This table has more than 150,000 clones, over 70% appearing once.

The clonotype originates from a man between 45 and 60 years old who had recovered from COVID-19. Sequencing was performed on PBMCs or T cells enriched from blood (not recorded which). This sequence joins TRBV5-4 and TRBJ2-7; 7 positions agree with TRBD1. The DNA for the CDR3 is TGTGCCAGCAGCCACGGGACAGCTCTTACCTACGAGCAGTACTTC. Translating it yields CASSHGTALTYEQYF.